One T cell receptor (beta chain) is described in this entry. Its cognate antigen is unknown. These data originate in a study of early T cells in non-severe SARS-CoV-2 infection. About the study: Unpaired chains resulted from sequencing bulk RNA of unsorted whole blood.

The CDR3 length is 15 residues. TCRdb itself ran the 5' RACE reads through MiXCR, one entry per CDR3 protein. Among approximately 99,000 distinct CDR3 sequences listed, 9% to 14% were seen once. Study results and limitations: Matching against VDJdb likely underestimated virus-specific expansions, favoring anti-spike CD8.

The sequencing sample was made of whole blood. The J gene is TRBJ2-2, the V gene TRBV21-1; TRBD1, the D gene given by the table, was not confirmed from the DNA. TRBV21-1 is noted as a pseudogene. This clonotype was obtained from an adult who was a healthcare worker with PCR-confirmed SARS-CoV-2 infection or an uninfected control (not recorded which). The CDR3 DNA reads TGTGCCAGCAGCAAAGACAGGGGGAACACCGGGGAGCTGTTTTTT. Its translation is CASSKDRGNTGELFF.